The TCR beta chain described here comes from a study of blood T cells in healthy people across ages. This clonotype has a handful of counts. Germline loops: CDR1 ENHRY, CDR2 SYGVKD. V was pared by 4 bases and J by 0 bases, with 9 bases between. The CDR3 has 14 amino acids. Next came a second PCR, run for 7 to 11 cycles, which used a sample-barcoded 5' primer along with a J-beta primer mix. TCRdb called the 5' RACE reads again in MiXCR, with one record for every CDR3 protein. This table holds around 2 million distinct CDR3 sequences, 30% to 40% found once. The TCR originated in a human donor in good health. Source material: blood. V usage is TRBV10-3 and J usage is TRBJ1-2; no firm D call. CDR3 protein: CAISARLANYGYTF. Written as DNA, the CDR3 is TGTGCCATCAGTGCAAGGCTCGCTAACTATGGCTACACCTTC.